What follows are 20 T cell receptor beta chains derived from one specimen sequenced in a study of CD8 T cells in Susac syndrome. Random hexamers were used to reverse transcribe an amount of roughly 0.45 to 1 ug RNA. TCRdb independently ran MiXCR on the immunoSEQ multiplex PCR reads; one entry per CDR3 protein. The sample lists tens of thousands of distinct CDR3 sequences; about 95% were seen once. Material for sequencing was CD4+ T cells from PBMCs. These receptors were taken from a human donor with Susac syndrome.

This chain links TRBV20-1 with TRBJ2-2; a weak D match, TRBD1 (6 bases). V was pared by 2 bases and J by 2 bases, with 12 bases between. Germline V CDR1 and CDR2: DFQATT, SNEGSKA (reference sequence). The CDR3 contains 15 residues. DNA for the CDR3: TGCAGTGCTAGACCGGGACAAAGTAACACCGGGGAGCTGTTTTTT. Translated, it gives CSARPGQSNTGELFF.

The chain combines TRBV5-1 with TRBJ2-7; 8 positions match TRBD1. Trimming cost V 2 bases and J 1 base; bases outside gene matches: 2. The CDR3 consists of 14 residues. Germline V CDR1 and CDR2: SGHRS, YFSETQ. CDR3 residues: CASSFGQGSYEQYF. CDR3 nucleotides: TGCGCCAGCAGCTTCGGACAGGGATCCTACGAGCAGTACTTC.

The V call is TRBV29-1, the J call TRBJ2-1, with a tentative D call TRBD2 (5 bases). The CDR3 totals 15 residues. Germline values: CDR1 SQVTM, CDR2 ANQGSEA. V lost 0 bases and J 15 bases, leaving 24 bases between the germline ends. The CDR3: CSVEDKVASLPNRFF. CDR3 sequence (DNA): TGCAGCGTTGAAGATAAGGTGGCTAGCCTACCGAATCGGTTCTTC.

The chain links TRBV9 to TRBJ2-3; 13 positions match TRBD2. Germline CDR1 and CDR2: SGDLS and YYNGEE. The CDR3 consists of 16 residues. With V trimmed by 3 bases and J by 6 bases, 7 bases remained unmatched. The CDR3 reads CASSAGLAGLLDTQYF. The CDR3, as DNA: TGTGCCAGCAGCGCGGGACTAGCGGGGCTCTTGGATACGCAGTATTTT.

The CDR3 coding sequence is TGCAGTGCTAGAAAGGGTCACTACGAGCAGTACTTC. This codes for CSARKGHYEQYF. This rearrangement joins TRBV20-1 to TRBJ2-7; D unclear. V lost 2 bases, J lost 3 bases, and 8 bases lay in between. CDR1 and CDR2 from the germline V gene are DFQATT and SNEGSKA (reference sequence). This CDR3 contains 12 residues.

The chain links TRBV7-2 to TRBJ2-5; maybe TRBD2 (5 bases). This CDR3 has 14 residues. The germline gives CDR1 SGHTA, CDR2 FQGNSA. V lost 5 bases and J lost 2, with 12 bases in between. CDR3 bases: TGTGCCAGCAGCCGGGGTAACGAACAAGAGACCCAGTACTTC. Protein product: CASSRGNEQETQYF.

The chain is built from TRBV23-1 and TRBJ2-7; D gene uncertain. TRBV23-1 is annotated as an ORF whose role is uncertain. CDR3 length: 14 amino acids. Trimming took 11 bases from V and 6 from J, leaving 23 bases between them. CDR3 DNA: TGCGCCCCTCCCCGCCCGGGTAAATTGTTCGAGCAGTACTTC. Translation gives CAPPRPGKLFEQYF.

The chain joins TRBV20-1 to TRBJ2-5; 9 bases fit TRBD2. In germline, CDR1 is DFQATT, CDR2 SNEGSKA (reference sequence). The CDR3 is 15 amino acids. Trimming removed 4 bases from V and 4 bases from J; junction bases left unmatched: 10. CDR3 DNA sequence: TGCAGTGCTACCCGGATGGCGGGGGGGCTAGAGACCCAGTACTTC. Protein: CSATRMAGGLETQYF.

The CDR3 DNA follows: TGTGCCAGCAGCCAACGTTCAGGGTCCGGGGCCGAGCAGTACTTC. It specifies CASSQRSGSGAEQYF. The chain employs TRBV3-1 and TRBJ2-7, with D perhaps assigned TRBD1 or TRBD2 (5 bases each). Germline CDR1 is LGHDT and CDR2 is YNNKEL (reference sequence). V lost 2 bases and J 6 bases, leaving 17 bases between the germline ends. The CDR3 runs to 15 residues.

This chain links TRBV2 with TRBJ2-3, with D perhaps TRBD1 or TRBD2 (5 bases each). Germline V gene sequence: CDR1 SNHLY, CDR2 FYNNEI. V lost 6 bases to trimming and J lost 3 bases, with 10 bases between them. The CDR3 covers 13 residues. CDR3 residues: CASRLGETDTQYF. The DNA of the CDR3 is TGTGCCAGCAGACTAGGGGAAACAGATACGCAGTATTTT.

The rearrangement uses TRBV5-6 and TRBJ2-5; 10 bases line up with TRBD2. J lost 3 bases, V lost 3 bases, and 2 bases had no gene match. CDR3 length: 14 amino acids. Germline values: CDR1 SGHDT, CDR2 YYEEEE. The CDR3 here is CASSSGLAEETQYF. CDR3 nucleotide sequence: TGTGCCAGCAGCTCCGGACTAGCGGAAGAGACCCAGTACTTC.

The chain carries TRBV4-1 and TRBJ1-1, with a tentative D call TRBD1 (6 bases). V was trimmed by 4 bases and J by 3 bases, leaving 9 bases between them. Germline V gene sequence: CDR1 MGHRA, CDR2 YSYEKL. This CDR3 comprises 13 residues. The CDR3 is CASSPGQHTEAFF. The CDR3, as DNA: TGCGCCAGCAGCCCGGGACAACACACTGAAGCTTTCTTT.

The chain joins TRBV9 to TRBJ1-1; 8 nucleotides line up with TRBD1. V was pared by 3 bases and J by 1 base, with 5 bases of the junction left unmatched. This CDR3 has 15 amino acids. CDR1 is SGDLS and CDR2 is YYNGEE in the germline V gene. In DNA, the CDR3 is TGTGCCAGCAGCGCAGGGGGCGCGGAGAACACTGAAGCTTTCTTT. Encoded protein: CASSAGGAENTEAFF.

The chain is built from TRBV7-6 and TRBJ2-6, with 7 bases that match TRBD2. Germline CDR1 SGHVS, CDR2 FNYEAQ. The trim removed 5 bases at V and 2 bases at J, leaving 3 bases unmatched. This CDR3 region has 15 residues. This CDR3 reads CASSPRGAGANVLTF. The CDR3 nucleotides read TGTGCCAGCAGCCCCCGGGGGGCTGGGGCCAACGTCCTGACTTTC.

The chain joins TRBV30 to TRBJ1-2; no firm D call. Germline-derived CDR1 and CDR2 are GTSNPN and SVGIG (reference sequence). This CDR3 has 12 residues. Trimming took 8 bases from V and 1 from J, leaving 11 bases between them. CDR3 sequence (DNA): TGTGCCCGAGAGGCAGTTAACTATGGCTACACCTTC. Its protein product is CAREAVNYGYTF. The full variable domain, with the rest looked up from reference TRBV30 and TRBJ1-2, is SQTIHQWPATLVQPVGSPLSLECTVEGTSNPNLYWYRQAAGRGLQLLFYSVGIGQISSEVPQNLSASRPQDRQFILSSKKLLLSDSGFYLCAREAVNYGYTFGSGTRLTVV.

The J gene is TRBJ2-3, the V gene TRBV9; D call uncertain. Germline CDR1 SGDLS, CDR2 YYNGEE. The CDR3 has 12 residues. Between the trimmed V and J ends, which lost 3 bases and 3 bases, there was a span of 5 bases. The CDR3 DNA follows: TGTGCCAGCAGCGCCCGTACAGATACGCAGTATTTT. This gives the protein CASSARTDTQYF. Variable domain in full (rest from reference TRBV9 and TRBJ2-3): DSGVTQTPKHLITATGQRVTLRCSPRSGDLSVYWYQQSLDQGLQFLIQYYNGEERAKGNILERFSAQQFPDLHSELNLSSLELGDSALYFCASSARTDTQYFGPGTRLTVL.

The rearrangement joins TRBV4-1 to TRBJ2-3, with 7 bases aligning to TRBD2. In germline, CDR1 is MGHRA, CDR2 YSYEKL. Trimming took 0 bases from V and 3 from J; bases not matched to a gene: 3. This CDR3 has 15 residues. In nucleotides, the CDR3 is TGCGCCAGCAGCCAAGATGAAGCGGGGACAGATACGCAGTATTTT. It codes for CASSQDEAGTDTQYF.

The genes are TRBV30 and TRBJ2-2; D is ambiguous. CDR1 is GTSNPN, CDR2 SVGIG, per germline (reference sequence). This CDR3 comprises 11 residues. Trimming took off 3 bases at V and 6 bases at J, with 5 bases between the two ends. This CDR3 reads CAWSWAGELFF. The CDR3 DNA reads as TGTGCCTGGAGCTGGGCCGGGGAGCTGTTTTTT.

In DNA form, the CDR3 reads TGTGCCAGCAGCTTAGAGGCGACAGGGACGTGGAATGAGCAGTTCTTC. Its protein product is CASSLEATGTWNEQFF. The V call is TRBV11-1, the J call TRBJ2-1; TRBD1 aligns across 7 bases. The germline V gene encodes CDR1 SGHAT and CDR2 FQDESV (reference sequence). This CDR3 is built from 16 residues. V lost 1 base, J lost 7 bases, and 10 bases stayed unmatched.

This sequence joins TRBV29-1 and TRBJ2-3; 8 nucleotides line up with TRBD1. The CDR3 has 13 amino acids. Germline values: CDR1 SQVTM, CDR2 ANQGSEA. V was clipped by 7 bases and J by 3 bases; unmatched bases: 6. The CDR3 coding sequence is TGCAGCGGCAAGACAGGGGCGACAGATACGCAGTATTTT. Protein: CSGKTGATDTQYF.